Shown below are 18 T cell receptor beta chains from a single sample sequenced in a study of breast tumors, draining lymph nodes, adjacent tissues. Axillary draining lymph nodes of breast cancer patients supplied the node samples. TCRdb itself ran the multiplex PCR reads through MiXCR, one entry per CDR3 protein. Among around 290,000 distinct CDR3 sequences, around 30% were seen once, and the ten largest hold roughly 1.2%. Sequencing input: axillary lymph node tissue. Receptor source: a female donor with breast cancer. Some clones in this sample may be carry-over from other donors' samples.

This clonotype was counted at least ten times. A read error may produce the germline difference seen at one junction end. This chain uses TRBV24-1 with TRBJ2-5; perhaps TRBD1 as D (6 bases). Germline V gene data show CDR1 as KGHDR and CDR2 as SFDVKD. There are 15 residues in the CDR3. The DNA for the CDR3 is TGTGCCACCAGCAGGACAGACCGGTACCAAGAGACTCAGTACTTC. Translating it yields CATSRTDRYQETQYF.

This clonotype has just a few counts. An end of the junction differs from the germline gene, which may be a read error. The chain uses TRBV20-1 and TRBJ2-7; 11 bases fit TRBD1. The CDR3 runs 13 residues. Germline CDR1 DFQATT, CDR2 SNEGSKA (reference sequence). The CDR3 DNA sequence: TGCAGTGCTGGGGACAGGGGGGGCTACGCGCAGTACTTC. It translates to CSAGDRGGYAQYF.

The chain carries TRBV11-3 and TRBJ2-3; TRBD2 matches 7 bases. The V gene end was trimmed by 5 bases and the J gene end by 6 bases; junction bases not matched to a gene: 14. The CDR3 spans 16 residues. Germline-derived CDR1 and CDR2 are SGHNT and YENEEA. The chain's CDR3 is CASSAMRREGRDTQYF. In DNA, the CDR3 is TGTGCCAGCAGCGCCATGAGGAGGGAGGGCCGGGATACGCAGTATTTT.

As regards this clonotype: Given a much more abundant clone one base away, this may be a read error. The chain recombines TRBV12-3 or TRBV12-4 with TRBJ1-2, with TRBD1 as a possible D gene (5 bases). The CDR3 sequence is 11 residues long. V was clipped by 6 bases and J by 8 bases, with 10 bases between them. The CDR3, as DNA: TGTGCCAGCAGAAGCGACAGCGGCTACACCTTC. It encodes CASRSDSGYTF.

As to this clonotype: One base away lies a much larger clone, so this may be a sequencing read error. This chain's CDR3 is CASSLDYGDNRPQHF. As DNA, the CDR3 is TGTGCCAGCAGCTTAGATTATGGGGACAATCGGCCCCAGCATTTT. The chain carries TRBV11-3 and TRBJ1-5, with D tentatively TRBD1 (6 bases). This CDR3 has 15 amino acids. Germline V lookup: CDR1 SGHNT, CDR2 YENEEA.

This clonotype was counted at least ten times. The chain has TRBV5-4 and TRBJ2-7; 8 nucleotides align to TRBD2. This CDR3 spans 14 amino acids. V was pared by 4 bases and J by 4 bases, with 7 bases of the junction left unmatched. From germline, CDR1 is SGHNT and CDR2 YYREEE (reference sequence). This CDR3 is CASSPRSGSYEQYF. The DNA for the CDR3 is TGTGCCAGCAGCCCCAGGAGCGGGAGTTACGAGCAGTACTTC.

The J gene is TRBJ2-6, the V gene TRBV2, with TRBD1 matching 9 bases. CDR1 and CDR2 from the germline V gene are SNHLY and FYNNEI. The V segment lost 7 bases and the J segment 1 base; nucleotides outside the gene matches: 8. The CDR3 length is 17 residues. Here the CDR3 reads CASTSDRGGSGANVLTF. The CDR3 nucleotides are TGTGCCAGCACCTCGGACAGGGGAGGGTCTGGGGCCAACGTCCTGACTTTC.

With regard to this clonotype: Relative to the germline gene, one junction end is altered; a read error may explain this. The chain has TRBV10-3 and TRBJ1-5, with a tentative D call TRBD1 (6 bases). CDR1 and CDR2 from the germline V gene are ENHRY and SYGVKD. There are 18 residues in the CDR3. The CDR3 loop reads CASSGSKVVAGGNQPQHF. For the CDR3, the DNA is TGTGCCAGCAGTGGGTCGAAAGTGGTGGCAGGGGGCAATCAGCCCCAGCATTTT.

The CDR3 nucleotides are TGTGCCAGCAGTTCCATCGAGGGGAGTAGAAGGGAGACCCAGTACTTC. Its protein product is CASSSIEGSRRETQYF. The chain joins TRBV27 to TRBJ2-5; D may correspond to TRBD1 or TRBD2 (5 bases each). The V and J ends lost 4 bases and 5 bases respectively, with 20 bases between them. This CDR3 region has 16 residues. Germline lookup yields CDR1 MNHEY and CDR2 SMNVEV (reference sequence).

This clonotype showed up just a few times. The V and J genes are TRBV6-1 and TRBJ1-6; 11 bases align to TRBD1. The germline V gene has CDR1 MNHNS and CDR2 SASEGT. The junction had 8 bases not matched to a gene; V was cut back by 6 bases and J by 10 bases. The CDR3 covers 15 residues. This CDR3 is CASRPGQGDPSPLHF. CDR3 DNA sequence: TGTGCCAGCAGACCGGGACAGGGGGATCCGTCACCCCTCCACTTT.

Note on this clonotype: A much larger clone differs by one base, so this may be a read error. The chain employs TRBV11-1 and TRBJ2-6; D ambiguous. The CDR3 sequence is 15 residues long. Germline V CDR1 and CDR2: SGHAT, FQDESV (reference sequence). Here the CDR3 DNA reads TGTGCCAGCAGCTTACTTCCCTCTGCGGCCAACGTCCTGACTTTC. Its translation: CASSLLPSAANVLTF.

This clonotype was counted a few times. This chain uses TRBV30 with TRBJ2-7; D may match TRBD1 or TRBD2 (5 bases each). Germline assignment: CDR1 GTSNPN and CDR2 SVGIG (reference sequence). The CDR3 runs 12 residues. With 4 bases removed from V and 3 bases from J, the gap between germline ends came to 10 bases. Here the CDR3 reads CAWNTGGYEQYF. The CDR3 nucleotides read TGTGCCTGGAATACTGGGGGCTACGAGCAGTACTTC.

This clonotype was seen ten or more times. The chain recombines TRBV19 with TRBJ2-1, with D tentatively TRBD1 or TRBD2 (5 bases each). The CDR3 is 13 amino acids. V was pared by 5 bases and J by 11 bases, with 16 bases between. Germline loops: CDR1 LNHDA, CDR2 SQIVND (reference sequence). The CDR3 reads CASSEGAPGQQFF. The DNA of the CDR3 is TGTGCCAGTAGTGAAGGCGCCCCGGGACAGCAGTTCTTC.

The chain carries TRBV2 and TRBJ1-6; tentatively, D is TRBD1 (6 bases). CDR3 length equals 16 residues. The V gene's germline CDR1 is SNHLY and CDR2 FYNNEI. The V and J ends lost 2 bases and 0 bases respectively, with 8 bases between them. CDR3 region: CASSELGASYNSPLHF. The CDR3 nucleotides are TGTGCCAGCAGTGAATTGGGGGCCTCCTATAATTCACCCCTCCACTTT.

V gene TRBV28 combines with J gene TRBJ2-7; weak D call: TRBD1 (6 bases). The CDR3 is made up of 14 amino acids. V gave up 3 bases and J gave up 6 bases, with 15 bases separating them. CDR1 and CDR2 (germline): MDHEN, SYDVKM. The CDR3 here is CASSLRGSLIEQYF. The CDR3 coding sequence is TGTGCCAGCAGTTTGAGGGGGTCCCTTATCGAGCAGTACTTC.

At least ten counts were recorded for this clonotype. The chain joins TRBV7-8 to TRBJ2-3; no reliable D call. Germline assignment: CDR1 SGHVS and CDR2 FQNEAQ. Deletions cut 3 bases from V and 3 bases from J, with 13 bases between. The CDR3 covers 15 residues. The CDR3: CASSFSSRSTDTQYF. The CDR3 DNA is TGTGCCAGCAGCTTCTCCTCTAGGAGTACAGATACGCAGTATTTT.

As regards this clonotype: The conserved final phenylalanine or tryptophan is absent from the CDR3, which likely points to a read error. Because the CDR3's place on the DNA is in doubt, the DNA is left out and the CDR3 is given as listed by TCRdb. The chain employs TRBV5-1 and TRBJ2-7; no check of the table's D call, TRBD1, against the DNA was made. From germline, CDR1 is SGHRS and CDR2 YFSETQ. The CDR3 is 12 amino acids long, termini counted. CDR3 in amino acids: CASSLEGGGNDL.

This chain joins TRBV19 and TRBJ2-3; 9 nucleotides align to TRBD1. Germline V gene data show CDR1 as LNHDA and CDR2 as SQIVND (reference sequence). CDR3 length: 17 amino acids. Trimming at V came to 6 bases and at J to 4 bases, leaving 14 bases not matched to a gene. The CDR3 protein is CASRIISWDRVADTQYF. The CDR3 DNA reads as TGTGCCAGTAGGATTATAAGTTGGGACAGGGTCGCAGATACGCAGTATTTT.